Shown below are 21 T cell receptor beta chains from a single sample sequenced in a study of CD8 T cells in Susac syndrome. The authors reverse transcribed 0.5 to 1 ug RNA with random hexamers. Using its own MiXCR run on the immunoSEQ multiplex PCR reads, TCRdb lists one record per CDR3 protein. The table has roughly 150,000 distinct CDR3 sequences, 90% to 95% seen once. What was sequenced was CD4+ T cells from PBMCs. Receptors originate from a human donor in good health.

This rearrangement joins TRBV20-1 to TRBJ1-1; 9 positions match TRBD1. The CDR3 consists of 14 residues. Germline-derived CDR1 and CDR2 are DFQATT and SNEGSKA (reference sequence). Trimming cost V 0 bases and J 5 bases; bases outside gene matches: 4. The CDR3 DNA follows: TGCAGTGCTAGAGATAGGGGACAGGGAACTGAAGCTTTCTTT. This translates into CSARDRGQGTEAFF.

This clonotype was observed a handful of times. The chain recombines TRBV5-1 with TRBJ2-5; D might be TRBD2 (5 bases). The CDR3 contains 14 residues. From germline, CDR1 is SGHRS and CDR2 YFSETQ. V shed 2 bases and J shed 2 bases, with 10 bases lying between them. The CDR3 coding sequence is TGCGCCAGCAGCTTTTTCGACTATCAAGAGACCCAGTACTTC. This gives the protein CASSFFDYQETQYF.

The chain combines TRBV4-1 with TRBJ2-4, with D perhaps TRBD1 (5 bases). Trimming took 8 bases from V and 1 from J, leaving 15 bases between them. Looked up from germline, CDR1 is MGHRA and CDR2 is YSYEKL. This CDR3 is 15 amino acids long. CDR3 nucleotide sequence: TGCGCCAGCTGCAGGGCCCCCTATGCCAAAAACATTCAGTACTTC. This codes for CASCRAPYAKNIQYF.

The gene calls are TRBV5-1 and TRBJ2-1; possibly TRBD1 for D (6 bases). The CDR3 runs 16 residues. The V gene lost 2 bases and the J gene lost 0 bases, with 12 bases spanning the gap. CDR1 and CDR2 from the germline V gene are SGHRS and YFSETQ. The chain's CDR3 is CASSFSGQSSYNEQFF. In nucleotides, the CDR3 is TGCGCCAGCAGCTTTAGTGGACAGTCCTCCTACAATGAGCAGTTCTTC.

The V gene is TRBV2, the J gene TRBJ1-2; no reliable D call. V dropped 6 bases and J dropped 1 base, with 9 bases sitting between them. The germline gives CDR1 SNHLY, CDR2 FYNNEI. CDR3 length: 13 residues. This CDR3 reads CASRPGSNYGYTF. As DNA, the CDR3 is TGTGCCAGCAGACCCGGGAGTAACTATGGCTACACCTTC. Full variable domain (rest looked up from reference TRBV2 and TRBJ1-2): EPEVTQTPSHQVTQMGQEVILRCVPISNHLYFYWYRQILGQKVEFLVSFYNNEISEKSEIFDDQFSVERPDGSNFTLKIRSTKLEDSAMYFCASRPGSNYGYTFGSGTRLTVV.

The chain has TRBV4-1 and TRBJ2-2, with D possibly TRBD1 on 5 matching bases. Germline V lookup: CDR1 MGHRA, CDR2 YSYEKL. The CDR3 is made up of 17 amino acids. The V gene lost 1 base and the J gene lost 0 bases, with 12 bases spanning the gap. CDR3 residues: CASSQGGKPPNTGELFF. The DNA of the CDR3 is TGCGCCAGCAGCCAAGGGGGCAAACCCCCGAACACCGGGGAGCTGTTTTTT.

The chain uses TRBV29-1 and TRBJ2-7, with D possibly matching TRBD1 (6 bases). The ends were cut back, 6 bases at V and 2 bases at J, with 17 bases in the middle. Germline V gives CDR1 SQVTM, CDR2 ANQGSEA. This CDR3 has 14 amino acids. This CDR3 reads CSVLQGSNTYEQYF. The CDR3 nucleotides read TGCAGCGTCTTACAGGGATCCAACACCTACGAGCAGTACTTC.

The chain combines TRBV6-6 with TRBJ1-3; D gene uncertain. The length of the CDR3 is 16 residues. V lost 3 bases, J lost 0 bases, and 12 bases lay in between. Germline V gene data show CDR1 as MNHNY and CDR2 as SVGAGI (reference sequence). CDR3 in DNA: TGTGCCAGCAGTTATTGGCAACAATCCTCTGGAAACACCATATATTTT. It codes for CASSYWQQSSGNTIYF.

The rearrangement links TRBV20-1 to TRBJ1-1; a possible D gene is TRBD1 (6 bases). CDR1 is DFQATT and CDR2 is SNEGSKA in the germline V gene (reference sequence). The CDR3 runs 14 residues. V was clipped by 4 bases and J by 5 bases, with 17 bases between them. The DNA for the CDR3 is TGCAGTGCTAAAACCGGGACAAGGCATACTGAAGCTTTCTTT. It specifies CSAKTGTRHTEAFF.

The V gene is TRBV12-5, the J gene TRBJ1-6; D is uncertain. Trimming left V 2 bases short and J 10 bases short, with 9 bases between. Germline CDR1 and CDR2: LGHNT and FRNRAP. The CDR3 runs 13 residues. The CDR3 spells CASGLYLESPLHF. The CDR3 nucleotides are TGTGCTAGTGGTTTGTACCTGGAATCACCCCTCCACTTT.

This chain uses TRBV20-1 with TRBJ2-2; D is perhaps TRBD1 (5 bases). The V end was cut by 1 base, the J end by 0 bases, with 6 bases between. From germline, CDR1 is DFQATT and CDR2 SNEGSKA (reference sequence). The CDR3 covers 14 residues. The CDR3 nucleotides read TGCAGTGCTAGAGGGACAACGAACACCGGGGAGCTGTTTTTT. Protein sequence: CSARGTTNTGELFF.

In nucleotides, the CDR3 is TGCGCCAGCAGCTTGGCGTCAGGTCTAGCCAAAAACATTCAGTACTTC. This sequence encodes CASSLASGLAKNIQYF. This chain connects TRBV5-1 to TRBJ2-4; D call uncertain. The CDR3 sequence is 16 residues long. With 0 bases removed from V and 0 bases from J, the gap between germline ends came to 10 bases. CDR1 and CDR2 from the germline V gene are SGHRS and YFSETQ.

The CDR3 DNA reads TGTGCCAGCAGCTTTCTAGCGGGATTTATCAATGAGCAGTTCTTC. The encoded protein is CASSFLAGFINEQFF. The V and J genes are TRBV7-9 and TRBJ2-1; 9 nucleotides agree with TRBD2. The J segment lost 6 bases and the V segment lost 3 bases, leaving 6 bases of the junction unmatched. The V gene's germline CDR1 is SEHNR and CDR2 FQNEAQ (reference sequence). The length of the CDR3 is 15 residues.

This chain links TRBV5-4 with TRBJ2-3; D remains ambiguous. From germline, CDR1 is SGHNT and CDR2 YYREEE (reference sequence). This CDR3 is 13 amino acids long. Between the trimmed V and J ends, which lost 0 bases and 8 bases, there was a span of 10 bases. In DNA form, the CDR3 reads TGTGCCAGCAGCTTGGCAGGAACGGGTACGCAGTATTTT. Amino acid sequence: CASSLAGTGTQYF.

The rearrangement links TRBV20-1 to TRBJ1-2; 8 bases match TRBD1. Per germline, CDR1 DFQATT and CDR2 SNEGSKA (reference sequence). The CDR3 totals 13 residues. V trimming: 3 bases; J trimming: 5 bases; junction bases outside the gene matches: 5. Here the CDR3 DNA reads TGCAGTGCTAGCCAGGGGGCCGGGTATGGCTACACCTTC. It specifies CSASQGAGYGYTF.

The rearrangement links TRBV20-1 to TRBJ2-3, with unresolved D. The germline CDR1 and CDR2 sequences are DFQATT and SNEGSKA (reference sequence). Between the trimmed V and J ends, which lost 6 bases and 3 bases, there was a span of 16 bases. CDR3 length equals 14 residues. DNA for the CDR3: TGCAGTGCCCTTCCGGGCCCCCGGACAGATACGCAGTATTTT. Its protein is CSALPGPRTDTQYF.

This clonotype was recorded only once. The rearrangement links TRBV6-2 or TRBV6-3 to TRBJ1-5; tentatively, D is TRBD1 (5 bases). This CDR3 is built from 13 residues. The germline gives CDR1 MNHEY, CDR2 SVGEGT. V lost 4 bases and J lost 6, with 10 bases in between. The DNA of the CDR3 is TGTGCCAGCAGTTCCCCAGGGACTCAGCCCCAGCATTTT. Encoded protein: CASSSPGTQPQHF.

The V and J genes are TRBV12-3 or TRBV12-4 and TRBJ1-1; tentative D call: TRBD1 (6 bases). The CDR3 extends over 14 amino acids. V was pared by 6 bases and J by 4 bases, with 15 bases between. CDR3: CASRTTGLGTEAFF. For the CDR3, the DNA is TGTGCCAGCAGGACAACAGGGCTCGGCACTGAAGCTTTCTTT.

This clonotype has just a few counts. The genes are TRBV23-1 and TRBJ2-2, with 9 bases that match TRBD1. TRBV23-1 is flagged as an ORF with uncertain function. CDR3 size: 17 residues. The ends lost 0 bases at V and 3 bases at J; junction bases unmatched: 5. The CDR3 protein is CASSQSHRTGDTGELFF. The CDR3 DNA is TGCGCCAGCAGTCAATCCCATCGGACAGGGGACACCGGGGAGCTGTTTTTT.

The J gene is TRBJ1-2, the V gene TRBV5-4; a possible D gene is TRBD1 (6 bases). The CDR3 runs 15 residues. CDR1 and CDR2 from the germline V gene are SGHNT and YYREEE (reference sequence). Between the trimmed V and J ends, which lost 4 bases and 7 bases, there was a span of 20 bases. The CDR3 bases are TGTGCCAGCAGCCCGGGGAGGGTCAGAGGGGGTGGCTACACCTTC. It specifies CASSPGRVRGGGYTF.

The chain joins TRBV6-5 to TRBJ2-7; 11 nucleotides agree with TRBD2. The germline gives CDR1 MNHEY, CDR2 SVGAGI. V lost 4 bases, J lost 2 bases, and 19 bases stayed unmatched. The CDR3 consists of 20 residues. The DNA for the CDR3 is TGTGCCAGCAGTTCAACGTCCCCAGGGTGGGTAGCGGGAGGGCCCTACGAGCAGTACTTC. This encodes CASSSTSPGWVAGGPYEQYF.